The 20 T cell receptor beta chains below come from one sample, sequenced in a study of cytomegalovirus exposure and HLA in healthy donors. The PCR made use of 60 Vbeta and 13 Jbeta primers. Sequencing used immunoSEQ multiplex PCR; TCRdb keeps in-frame clones, though not all of them. The sample includes tens of thousands of clones, roughly 70% of them seen just once. The sample comprised PBMCs. These receptors were obtained from a man aged 65 to 85 in good health and CMV-seronegative.

The V gene is TRBV7-8, the J gene TRBJ2-2; no clear D gene. Per germline, CDR1 SGHVS and CDR2 FQNEAQ. The CDR3 totals 14 residues. V lost 5 bases to trimming and J lost 1 base, with 8 bases between them. Here the CDR3 reads CASSRALNTGELFF. The CDR3 DNA is TGTGCCAGCAGCCGCGCATTGAACACCGGGGAGCTGTTTTTT.

This chain connects TRBV5-1 to TRBJ2-1, with TRBD2 matching over 8 bases. The CDR3 consists of 14 residues. The trim removed 0 bases at V and 15 bases at J, leaving 11 bases unmatched. The V gene's germline CDR1 is SGHRS and CDR2 YFSETQ. Written as DNA, the CDR3 is TGCGCCAGCAGCTTGGAAAATGGACTAGCAGAAGGGTTCTTC. Its translation is CASSLENGLAEGFF.

This clone was recorded a few times. V and J are TRBV7-2 and TRBJ2-3; 9 bases map to TRBD2. The CDR3 loop spans 17 amino acids. CDR1 is SGHTA, CDR2 FQGNSA, per germline. J gave up 6 bases and V 1 base, and 11 bases lay outside the gene matches. For the CDR3, the DNA is TGTGCCAGCAGCTTAGGGCGGGTAGCGGGAGTAACGGATACGCAGTATTTT. Protein product: CASSLGRVAGVTDTQYF. The complete variable domain, with remaining parts taken from reference TRBV7-2 and TRBJ2-3, reads GAGVSQSPSNKVTEKGKDVELRCDPISGHTALYWYRQSLGQGLEFLIYFQGNSAPDKSGLPSDRFSAERTGGSVSTLTIQRTQQEDSAVYLCASSLGRVAGVTDTQYFGPGTRLTVL.

The chain recombines TRBV5-1 with TRBJ2-5; 9 bases fit TRBD2. This CDR3 is 16 amino acids long. V gave up 3 bases and J gave up 2 bases; unmatched junction bases: 8. The germline CDR1 and CDR2 sequences are SGHRS and YFSETQ. The CDR3 spells CASSSGLAGRQETQYF. CDR3 in DNA: TGCGCCAGCAGCTCGGGCCTAGCGGGACGTCAAGAGACCCAGTACTTC.

This chain connects TRBV29-1 to TRBJ1-1, with TRBD1 matching over 8 bases. Germline CDR1 is SQVTM and CDR2 is ANQGSEA. There are 15 residues in the CDR3. Trimming took 5 bases from V and 1 from J; bases not matched to a gene: 9. The CDR3 reads CSVRGAGGRNTEAFF. In nucleotides, the CDR3 is TGCAGCGTTCGAGGGGCAGGGGGCCGGAACACTGAAGCTTTCTTT.

This chain links TRBV6-6 with TRBJ2-5; 8 bases match TRBD1. The CDR3 consists of 15 residues. V gave up 0 bases and J gave up 5 bases; unmatched junction bases: 5. The V gene's germline CDR1 is MNHNY and CDR2 SVGAGI (reference sequence). CDR3 DNA sequence: TGTGCCAGCAGTTACTCGCCGGACAGGGCTGAGACCCAGTACTTC. The encoded protein is CASSYSPDRAETQYF.

This clone was counted a single time. This sequence joins TRBV19 and TRBJ1-6; D unclear. Germline V CDR1 and CDR2: LNHDA, SQIVND (reference sequence). V gave up 6 bases and J gave up 9 bases, with 18 bases separating them. The CDR3 is made up of 15 amino acids. Written as DNA, the CDR3 is TGTGCCAGTAGCAAGTCCGGGAGCTCGGGTTCACCCCTCCACTTT. This codes for CASSKSGSSGSPLHF.

This clone was seen a handful of times. The chain employs TRBV10-3 and TRBJ1-5; TRBD1 matches 10 bases. The CDR3 is 15 residues long. Germline loops: CDR1 ENHRY, CDR2 SYGVKD. With 6 bases clipped from V and 1 base from J, the junction kept 3 bases outside the gene matches. CDR3 residues: CAISDRGPSNQPQHF. CDR3 in DNA: TGTGCCATCAGCGACAGGGGGCCCAGCAATCAGCCCCAGCATTTT.

The chain uses TRBV7-2 and TRBJ2-5; no clear D gene. The ends were cut back, 0 bases at V and 0 bases at J, with 5 bases in the middle. Germline V gene lookup returns CDR1 SGHTA and CDR2 FQGNSA. The CDR3 is 14 residues long. CDR3 bases: TGTGCCAGCAGCTTAGCCGGGTACCAAGAGACCCAGTACTTC. This translates into CASSLAGYQETQYF.

V is TRBV5-1 and J is TRBJ1-3; D possibly corresponds to TRBD1 (5 bases). Germline CDR1 SGHRS, CDR2 YFSETQ. Trimming left V 0 bases short and J 0 bases short, with 7 bases between. The CDR3 covers 15 residues. CDR3 sequence reads: CASSLDGHSGNTIYF. CDR3 nucleotide sequence: TGCGCCAGCAGCTTGGATGGACACTCTGGAAACACCATATATTTT.

The chain employs TRBV7-9 and TRBJ1-4, with 7 bases fitting TRBD1. The germline V gene has CDR1 SEHNR and CDR2 FQNEAQ (reference sequence). Germline trimming cut 5 bases from V and 8 bases from J; bases unmatched to any gene: 8. The CDR3 is made up of 14 amino acids. This CDR3 reads CASSLDRRAEKLFF. For the CDR3, the DNA is TGTGCCAGCAGCCTGGACAGGCGAGCAGAAAAACTGTTTTTT.

This clone was seen once. The CDR3 loop is CATQRGGSSYNEQFF. CDR3 sequence (DNA): TGCGCCACCCAACGGGGAGGTAGCTCCTACAATGAGCAGTTCTTC. The chain recombines TRBV5-1 with TRBJ2-1; D possibly corresponds to TRBD2 (6 bases). Trimming took off 9 bases at V and 0 bases at J, with 16 bases between the two ends. CDR3 length equals 15 residues. Per germline, CDR1 SGHRS and CDR2 YFSETQ.

The V call is TRBV15, the J call TRBJ2-3; 7 positions match TRBD1. The CDR3 consists of 16 residues. The germline V gene has CDR1 LNHNV and CDR2 YYDKDF (reference sequence). Trimming cost V 3 bases and J 1 base; bases outside gene matches: 7. The CDR3 DNA sequence: TGTGCCACCAGCAGGGCCCGGGACAGCGGCACAGATACGCAGTATTTT. It codes for CATSRARDSGTDTQYF.

The chain employs TRBV28 and TRBJ2-7, with TRBD2 matching over 11 bases. Trimming at V came to 5 bases and at J to 4 bases, leaving 4 bases not matched to a gene. CDR3 length: 14 amino acids. Germline V lookup: CDR1 MDHEN, CDR2 SYDVKM. The CDR3: CASSASGGTYEQYF. DNA for the CDR3: TGTGCCAGCAGTGCTAGCGGGGGGACATACGAGCAGTACTTC.

The gene calls are TRBV28 and TRBJ2-7, with 11 bases that match TRBD1. CDR3 length: 13 amino acids. J was trimmed by 3 bases and V by 7 bases; bases with no gene match: 2. In germline, CDR1 is MDHEN, CDR2 SYDVKM. In DNA, the CDR3 is TGTGCCAGCATAGGGACAGGGGGCTACGAGCAGTACTTC. It specifies CASIGTGGYEQYF.

The chain employs TRBV7-2 and TRBJ2-3; TRBD2 might be the D (5 bases). Trimming pared 5 bases from V and 4 bases from J, leaving 10 bases between. Germline V gene sequence: CDR1 SGHTA, CDR2 FQGNSA. The CDR3 is made up of 13 amino acids. The CDR3 sequence is CASSLSVADTQYF. The CDR3 DNA reads as TGTGCCAGCAGCCTTAGCGTGGCAGATACGCAGTATTTT. The entire variable domain, with the rest obtained from reference TRBV7-2 and TRBJ2-3, is as follows: GAGVSQSPSNKVTEKGKDVELRCDPISGHTALYWYRQSLGQGLEFLIYFQGNSAPDKSGLPSDRFSAERTGGSVSTLTIQRTQQEDSAVYLCASSLSVADTQYFGPGTRLTVL.

The chain links TRBV6-5 to TRBJ1-6; TRBD1 might be the D (6 bases). The CDR3 length is 15 residues. The germline gives CDR1 MNHEY, CDR2 SVGAGI. The V end was cut by 9 bases, the J end by 5 bases, with 17 bases between. In DNA, the CDR3 is TGTGCCAGTGCCGTCCCAGGGGATAATAATTCACCCCTCCACTTT. Translated: CASAVPGDNNSPLHF.

The chain is built from TRBV29-1 and TRBJ2-7, with D perhaps TRBD1 (7 bases). V dropped 4 bases and J dropped 3 bases, with 10 bases sitting between them. The CDR3 is made up of 12 amino acids. Germline V gives CDR1 SQVTM, CDR2 ANQGSEA. The CDR3 nucleotides are TGCAGCGTTGGCGGGGACAGCTACGAGCAGTACTTC. This gives the protein CSVGGDSYEQYF.

This chain connects TRBV7-9 to TRBJ2-1; D may be TRBD2 (6 bases). The germline V gene encodes CDR1 SEHNR and CDR2 FQNEAQ (reference sequence). V was clipped by 2 bases and J by 8 bases, with 10 bases between them. The CDR3 loop spans 13 amino acids. The CDR3 here is CASSLTSFDEQFF. In DNA, the CDR3 is TGTGCCAGCAGCTTAACTAGCTTTGATGAGCAGTTCTTC.

CDR3 amino acids: CASSFQGRQYF. In nucleotides, the CDR3 is TGTGCCAGCAGCTTTCAGGGGAGGCAGTATTTT. The chain carries TRBV7-6 and TRBJ2-3; tentatively, D is TRBD1 (6 bases). Germline V lookup: CDR1 SGHVS, CDR2 FNYEAQ. The CDR3 loop spans 11 amino acids. V lost 3 bases, J lost 11 bases, and 9 bases lay in between.